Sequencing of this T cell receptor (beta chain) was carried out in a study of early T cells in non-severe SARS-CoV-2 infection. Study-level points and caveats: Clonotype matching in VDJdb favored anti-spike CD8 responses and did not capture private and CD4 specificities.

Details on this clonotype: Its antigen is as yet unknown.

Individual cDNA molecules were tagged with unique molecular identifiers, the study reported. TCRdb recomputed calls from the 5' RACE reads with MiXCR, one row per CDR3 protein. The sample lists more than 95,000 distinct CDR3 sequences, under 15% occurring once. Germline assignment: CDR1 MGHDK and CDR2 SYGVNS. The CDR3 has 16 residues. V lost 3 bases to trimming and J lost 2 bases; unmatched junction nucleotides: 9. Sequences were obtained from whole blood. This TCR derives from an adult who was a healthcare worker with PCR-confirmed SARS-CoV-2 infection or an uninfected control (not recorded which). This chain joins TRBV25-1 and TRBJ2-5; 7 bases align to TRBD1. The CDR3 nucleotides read TGTGCCAGCAGTGACGGGCAGGGGGTGAGGCAAGAGACCCAGTACTTC. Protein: CASSDGQGVRQETQYF.